This T cell receptor beta chain was found in a study of blood T cell repertoires in COVID-19. Study-level background: From T cells, B-cell-depleted T cells, or PBMCs came the material, which was cDNA or gDNA.

The protocol was immunoSEQ multiplex PCR, while the TCRdb copy is restricted to in-frame clones and leaves out a portion. The sample has about 120,000 clones, approximately 80% seen once. V gave up 0 bases and J gave up 2 bases, with 8 bases separating them. This CDR3 comprises 15 residues. The germline V gene encodes CDR1 SQVTM and CDR2 ANQGSEA. Sample: peripheral blood. V usage is TRBV29-1 and J usage is TRBJ2-6; possible D gene TRBD2, 5 bases. This clonotype was obtained from a man aged 35 to 55 with active or convalescent COVID-19. The CDR3 DNA sequence: TGCAGCGTTGAAGATCAAGCGGCTGGGGCCAACGTCCTGACTTTC. It yields the protein CSVEDQAAGANVLTF.